The rows below give T cell receptor beta chains drawn from one sample of a study of shared T cell receptors in the human thymus. Produced via immunoSEQ multiplex PCR; TCRdb's table is partial and in-frame only. The sample holds hundreds of thousands of clones; around 89% are singletons and the top ten take approximately 0.011%. In addition, the sample was reused for a study of human thymus T cells.

Input material: thymocytes. These receptors all come from a boy under two years old with a congenital heart defect. Both conserved end residues are part of each CDR3. The D gene is left open where the match is weak. The size entry is marked missing in some rows and otherwise reads once, few, many or a size class.

J gene	D gene	clone size	V gene	CDR3 DNA	CDR3 protein
TRBJ2-1	TRBD2	.	TRBV28	TGTGCCAGCACCACGTTCCCACTAGCGGTCTACAATGAGCAGTTCTTC	CASTTFPLAVYNEQFF
TRBJ2-5	.	.	TRBV29-1	TGCAGCGTTGAAGGAAGGCAGGGGATGCGGGAGACCCAGTACTTC	CSVEGRQGMRETQYF
TRBJ1-4	.	.	TRBV2	TGTGCCAGCAGACAGGGCGCTGAAAAACTGTTTTTT	CASRQGAEKLFF
TRBJ2-5	TRBD1	.	TRBV27	TGTGCCAGCAGATCACAACAGGGGCCGAAGACCCAGTACTTC	CASRSQQGPKTQYF
TRBJ1-2	.	.	TRBV30	TGTGCCTGGAGGTGGCATGGGGCGAATACCTTC	CAWRWHGANTF
TRBJ1-1	TRBD1	.	TRBV6-4	TGTGCCAGCAGTGCAAACAGGGGAACCGCTGAAGCTTTCTTT	CASSANRGTAEAFF
TRBJ2-4	.	.	TRBV27	TGTGCCAGCAGCCTCGGCCGGGGCAAAAACATTCAGTACTTC	CASSLGRGKNIQYF
TRBJ2-1	TRBD2	.	TRBV11-3	TGTGCCAGCAGCCGAACTAGCGGGGAGGACAATGAGCAGTTCTTC	CASSRTSGEDNEQFF
TRBJ1-5	.	.	TRBV6-5	TGTGCCAGCAGTTACTCCCCGGACACCTTGGGGCATTTT	CASSYSPDTLGHF
TRBJ2-7	.	.	TRBV19	TGTGCCAGTAGTATTAGGGGGGGCCCCGATTCCGAGCAGTACTTC	CASSIRGGPDSEQYF
TRBJ2-3	TRBD2	.	TRBV4-3	TGCGCCAGCAGCCAAGATGGGGCGGGAGGGCTTGATACGCAGTATTTT	CASSQDGAGGLDTQYF
TRBJ2-7	.	.	TRBV7-2	TGTGCCAGCACATCAACAGGGAAGAACGAGCAGTACTTC	CASTSTGKNEQYF
TRBJ2-3	TRBD1	.	TRBV7-9	TGTGCCAGCAGCTTAGACCGGAGGCAGGGGGCCACAGATACGCAGTATTTT	CASSLDRRQGATDTQYF
TRBJ2-7	TRBD2	.	TRBV2	TGTGCCAGCAGTATGCGGGAGGGAACCTACGAGCAGTACTTC	CASSMREGTYEQYF
TRBJ2-1	.	.	TRBV20-1	TGCAGTTCGAGCTCGAGGAATGAGCAGTTCTTC	CSSSSRNEQFF
TRBJ1-3	.	.	TRBV28	TGTGCCAGCAACGCAGGGTACCCTGGAAACACCATATATTTT	CASNAGYPGNTIYF
TRBJ1-2	.	.	TRBV5-1	TGCGCCAGCAGCCCGGAGGGGACCCCGGAAAACTATGGCTACACCTTC	CASSPEGTPENYGYTF
TRBJ2-3	.	few	TRBV11-2	TGTGCCAGCAGCTTAGATCCCTGCCGACACACAGATACGCAGTATTTT	CASSLDPCRHTDTQYF
TRBJ2-7	.	.	TRBV21-1	TGTGCCAGCAGCAGGAGGGATGATCAGTACTTC	CASSRRDDQYF
TRBJ2-3	.	.	TRBV7-9	TGTGCCAGCAGCTTCAGGGGCCGAGACCCCACAGATACGCAGTATTTT	CASSFRGRDPTDTQYF
TRBJ2-7	.	.	TRBV19	TGTGCCAGTACCAAGAGAGGGTCTGGGGACGAGCAGTACTTC	CASTKRGSGDEQYF
TRBJ2-1	TRBD2	.	TRBV7-8	TGTGCCAGCAGCTTAACCCTGACTAGCGGGAAGAGAAGGTGGAATGAGCAGTTCTTC	CASSLTLTSGKRRWNEQFF
TRBJ2-7	.	.	TRBV15	TGTGCCACCAGCAGAGAGGCCCGGGGAAGGCACGAGCAGTACTTC	CATSREARGRHEQYF
TRBJ2-7	TRBD2	.	TRBV19	TGTGCCAGTAGAGTAACTAGCGGGAGCTACGAGCAGTACTTC	CASRVTSGSYEQYF
TRBJ2-7	TRBD2	.	TRBV9	TGTGCCAGCAGCCTGGGACTAGCGGGAGGAGTTTACCCAAAGGAAGTGGAGCAGTACTTC	CASSLGLAGGVYPKEVEQYF
TRBJ2-3	TRBD2	.	TRBV13	TGTGCCAGCAGCCCCCGGGGGGCAGATACGCAGTATTTT	CASSPRGADTQYF
TRBJ1-5	.	once	TRBV30	TGTGCCTGGAGCGTGACAGGTACGGCCATCGTTAGCAATCAGCCCCAGCATTTT	CAWSVTGTAIVSNQPQHF
TRBJ2-1	TRBD2	once	TRBV29-1	TGCAGCGTGGTCGGGACTAGCGGATATGTTCTGATCTACAATGAGCAGTTCTTC	CSVVGTSGYVLIYNEQFF
TRBJ2-7	TRBD2	.	TRBV5-1	TGCGCCAGCAGCTTAGGGCGGGAGGGGTACGAGCAGTACTTC	CASSLGREGYEQYF
TRBJ1-1	TRBD1	.	TRBV18	TGTGCCAGCTCACCAGACTGGGACAGACTAGGCACTGAAGCTTTCTTT	CASSPDWDRLGTEAFF
TRBJ2-1	TRBD2	.	TRBV2	TGTGCCAGCAGCCAGACTAGCGGAAAGAGCTCCTACAATGAGCAGTTCTTC	CASSQTSGKSSYNEQFF
TRBJ2-7	.	.	TRBV5-1	TGCGCCAGCAGCTACGGACGCTCCCAGGACTATTACGAGCAGTACTTC	CASSYGRSQDYYEQYF
TRBJ2-3	.	.	TRBV4-3	TGCGCCAGCAGCCAGAGGTGGGAGACGACAGATACGCAGTATTTT	CASSQRWETTDTQYF
TRBJ2-7	TRBD2	.	TRBV7-6	TGTGCCAGCAGCTTGGGACTAGCGGGAGTCTACGAGCAGTACTTC	CASSLGLAGVYEQYF
TRBJ1-6	.	.	TRBV6-6	TGTGCCAGCAGTTACACGGCCCGGGGGATTAATTCACCCCTCCACTTT	CASSYTARGINSPLHF
TRBJ2-1	TRBD2	.	TRBV10-1	TGCGCCAGCAGTATGGGACTAGCGGACTCCTACAATGAGCAGTTCTTC	CASSMGLADSYNEQFF
TRBJ2-1	.	once	TRBV30	TGTGCCTGGAGTGTACCTCCTACGAACGGTGAGCAGTTCTTC	CAWSVPPTNGEQFF
TRBJ2-1	TRBD1	.	TRBV7-3	TGTGCCAGCAGCTTAACGGGGCAGGGGGAATACAATGAGCAGTTCTTC	CASSLTGQGEYNEQFF
TRBJ2-5	TRBD1	.	TRBV7-2	TGTGCCAGCAGCTTAAAGTGCGGACAGGAAAGGGGAGAGACCCAGTACTTC	CASSLKCGQERGETQYF
TRBJ2-5	TRBD2	.	TRBV7-4	TGTGCCAGCAGCTTCCCGGCGGGGGGCCAAGAGACCCAGTACTTC	CASSFPAGGQETQYF
TRBJ2-7	.	.	TRBV30	TGTGCCTGGGGAGCTTACCTCGACGGCGACGAGCAGTACTTC	CAWGAYLDGDEQYF
TRBJ2-7	.	.	TRBV30	TGTGCCTGGAGATTTTGGACAGTAGCCTACGAGCAGTACTTC	CAWRFWTVAYEQYF
TRBJ2-5	TRBD2	.	TRBV29-1	TGCAGCGTTGAGTTGGCGGGAGTACGGGAGACCCAGTACTTC	CSVELAGVRETQYF
TRBJ2-3	.	once	TRBV27	TGTGCCAGCAGTTTATCGGGACACCTACAGAACACAAATACGCAGTATTTT	CASSLSGHLQNTNTQYF
TRBJ2-5	TRBD2	.	TRBV9	TGTGCCAGCAGCAAGGAGGCGGGAGGGCCGAGTATTGGAGAGACCCAGTACTTC	CASSKEAGGPSIGETQYF
TRBJ2-3	TRBD2	.	TRBV6-1	TGTGCCAGCAGTGACCTCCCGAGCGGGAAAACAGATACGCAGTATTTT	CASSDLPSGKTDTQYF
TRBJ2-5	.	once	TRBV28	TGTGCCAGCAGTTCCGTCACTAGCACACAGTACTTC	CASSSVTSTQYF
TRBJ1-5	.	.	TRBV25-1	TGTGCCAGCAGTGATCCAGGGGTCAATCAGCCCCAGCATTTT	CASSDPGVNQPQHF
TRBJ2-7	TRBD2	once	TRBV28	TGTGCCAGCAGTTGTACTAGCGGGAGGGCCCTGCGCGAGCAGTACTTC	CASSCTSGRALREQYF
TRBJ1-4	TRBD1	.	TRBV7-8	TGTGCCAGCAGCTACACAGGGGGGTTAACTAATGAAAAACTGTTTTTT	CASSYTGGLTNEKLFF